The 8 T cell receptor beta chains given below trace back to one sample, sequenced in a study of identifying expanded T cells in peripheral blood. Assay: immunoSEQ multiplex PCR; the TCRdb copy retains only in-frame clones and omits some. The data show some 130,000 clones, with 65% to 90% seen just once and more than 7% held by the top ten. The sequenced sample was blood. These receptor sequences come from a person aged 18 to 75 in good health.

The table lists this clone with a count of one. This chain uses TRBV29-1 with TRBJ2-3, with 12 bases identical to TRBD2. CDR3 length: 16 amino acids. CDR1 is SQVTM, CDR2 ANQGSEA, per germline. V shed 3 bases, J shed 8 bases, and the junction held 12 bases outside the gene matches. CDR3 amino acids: CSVDRVASGGVGTQYF. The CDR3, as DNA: TGCAGCGTTGATCGGGTGGCTAGCGGGGGGGTCGGTACGCAGTATTTT.

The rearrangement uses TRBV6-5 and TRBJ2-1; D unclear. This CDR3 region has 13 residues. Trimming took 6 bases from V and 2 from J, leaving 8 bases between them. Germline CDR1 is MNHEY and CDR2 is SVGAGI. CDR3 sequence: CASSELPYNEQFF. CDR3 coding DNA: TGTGCCAGCAGCGAACTCCCCTACAATGAGCAGTTCTTC.

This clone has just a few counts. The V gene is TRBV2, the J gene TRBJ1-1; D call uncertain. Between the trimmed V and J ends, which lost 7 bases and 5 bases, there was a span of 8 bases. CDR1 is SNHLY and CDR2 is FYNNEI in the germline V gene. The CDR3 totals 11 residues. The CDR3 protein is CASTGGTEAFF. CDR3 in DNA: TGTGCCAGCACCGGAGGGACTGAAGCTTTCTTT.

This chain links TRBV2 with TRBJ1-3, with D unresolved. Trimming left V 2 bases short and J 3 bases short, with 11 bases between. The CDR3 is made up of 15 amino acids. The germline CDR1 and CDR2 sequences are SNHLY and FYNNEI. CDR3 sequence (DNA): TGTGCCAGCAGTGAAAGGGATTTCAGTGGAAACACCATATATTTT. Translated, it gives CASSERDFSGNTIYF.

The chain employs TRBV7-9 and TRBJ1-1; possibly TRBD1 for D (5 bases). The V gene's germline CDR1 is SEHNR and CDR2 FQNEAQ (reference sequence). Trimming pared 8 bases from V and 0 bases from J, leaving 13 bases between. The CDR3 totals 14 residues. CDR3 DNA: TGTGCCAGCTTGGCCGGACACTTGAACACTGAAGCTTTCTTT. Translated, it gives CASLAGHLNTEAFF.

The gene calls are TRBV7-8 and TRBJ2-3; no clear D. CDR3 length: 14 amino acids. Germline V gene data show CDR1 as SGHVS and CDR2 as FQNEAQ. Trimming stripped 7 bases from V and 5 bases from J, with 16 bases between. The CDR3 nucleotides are TGTGCCAGCACCCTACCCCGGAACCAAGATACGCAGTATTTT. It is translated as CASTLPRNQDTQYF.

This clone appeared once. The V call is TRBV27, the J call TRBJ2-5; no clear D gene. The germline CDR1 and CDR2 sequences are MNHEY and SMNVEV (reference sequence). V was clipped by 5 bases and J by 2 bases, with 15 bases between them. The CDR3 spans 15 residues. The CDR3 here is CASSPQLGRQETQYF. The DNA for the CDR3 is TGTGCCAGCAGTCCCCAACTCGGAAGGCAAGAGACCCAGTACTTC.

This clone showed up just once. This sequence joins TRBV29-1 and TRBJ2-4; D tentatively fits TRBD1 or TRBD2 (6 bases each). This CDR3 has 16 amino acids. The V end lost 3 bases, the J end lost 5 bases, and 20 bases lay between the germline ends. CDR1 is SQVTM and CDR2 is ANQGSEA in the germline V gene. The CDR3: CSVDSFGGGSENIQYF. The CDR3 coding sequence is TGCAGCGTTGACTCGTTCGGGGGCGGATCGGAAAACATTCAGTACTTC.